This is a list of T cell receptor beta chains from one sample in a study of siplizumab effects on memory and regulatory T cells. Produced via immunoSEQ multiplex PCR; TCRdb's table is partial and in-frame only. The sample lists 100,000 or so clones, 75% to 95% seen once, with 0.15% in the top ten. Sequenced input: CD4+ T cells sorted from blood. These receptors all come from a human donor in good health. Each CDR3 is given with its conserved first and last residue. A D gene is named only where the DNA matches it firmly.

J,V,D,CDR3,DNA
TRBJ1-6,TRBV6-6,.,CASTQVNGNSPLHF,TGTGCCAGCACCCAAGTTAACGGGAATTCACCCCTCCACTTT
TRBJ1-5,TRBV2,.,CASRLWGPQPQHF,TGTGCCAGCAGGTTGTGGGGGCCTCAGCCCCAGCATTTT
TRBJ1-1,TRBV19,TRBD1,CASSWRDRGSEAFF,TGTGCCAGTAGTTGGCGGGACAGGGGGTCTGAAGCTTTCTTT
TRBJ2-3,TRBV5-1,.,CASSLRGGSGTDTQYF,TGCGCCAGCAGCCTACGAGGGGGTAGCGGCACAGATACGCAGTATTTT
TRBJ1-3,TRBV7-9,.,CASSLRGQIGNTIYF,TGTGCCAGCAGCCTACGGGGGCAGATTGGAAACACCATATATTTT
TRBJ2-3,TRBV10-3,.,CAISESIGPWDTQYF,TGTGCCATCAGTGAGTCGATCGGACCTTGGGATACGCAGTATTTT
TRBJ1-1,TRBV6-5,.,CASSRQGSERAFF,TGTGCCAGCAGCCGTCAGGGAAGTGAACGAGCTTTCTTT
TRBJ2-2,TRBV4-2,TRBD1,CASSQGTGNTGELFF,TGTGCCAGCAGCCAAGGGACAGGAAACACCGGGGAGCTGTTTTTT
TRBJ2-7,TRBV5-1,TRBD1,CASSPGPGQGSEQYF,TGCGCCAGCAGTCCGGGCCCGGGACAGGGGTCCGAGCAGTACTTC
TRBJ1-3,TRBV5-4,.,CASSSNVLNLGFSGNTIYF,TGTGCCAGCAGCTCAAACGTGCTAAATTTAGGGTTCTCTGGAAACACCATATATTTT
TRBJ1-5,TRBV15,.,CATSRDGPPNLNQPQHF,TGTGCCACCAGCAGAGATGGGCCCCCTAACCTAAATCAGCCCCAGCATTTT
TRBJ2-1,TRBV11-2,.,CASSLDRARYNEQFF,TGTGCCAGCAGCTTAGACAGGGCCCGCTACAATGAGCAGTTCTTC
TRBJ2-7,TRBV6-1,TRBD1,CASRDRGQYF,TGTGCCAGCAGGGACAGGGGTCAGTACTTC
TRBJ1-3,TRBV6-5,TRBD1,CASSFEGAQGNTIYF,TGTGCCAGCAGTTTTGAGGGGGCGCAGGGAAACACCATATATTTT
TRBJ2-1,TRBV5-4,.,CASRPVSEQFF,TGTGCCAGCAGACCTGTCAGTGAGCAGTTCTTC
TRBJ1-1,TRBV19,.,CASSSVRGSDTEAFF,TGTGCCAGTAGTTCCGTGAGGGGGTCCGACACTGAAGCTTTCTTT
TRBJ1-5,TRBV4-1,TRBD1,CASSQEAATGFGQPQHF,TGCGCCAGCAGCCAAGAGGCCGCGACAGGGTTCGGTCAGCCCCAGCATTTT
TRBJ2-7,TRBV5-1,TRBD2,CASSNLAGGPGEQYF,TGCGCCAGCAGCAATCTAGCGGGGGGGCCAGGAGAGCAGTACTTC
TRBJ2-3,TRBV28,.,CASSFVTLHAGTDTQYF,TGTGCCAGCAGTTTCGTCACGCTACACGCGGGCACAGATACGCAGTATTTT
TRBJ2-1,TRBV5-1,.,CASSLAGVTYNEQFF,TGCGCCAGCAGCTTGGCGGGGGTTACCTACAATGAGCAGTTCTTC
TRBJ2-2,TRBV27,.,CASSLSPTGHGELFF,TGTGCCAGCAGTCTTTCCCCGACGGGGCACGGGGAGCTGTTTTTT
TRBJ1-2,TRBV18,.,CASSPTSYGYTF,TGTGCCAGCTCACCCACGAGCTATGGCTACACCTTC
TRBJ2-1,TRBV6-5,.,CASSARGASYNEQFF,TGTGCCAGCAGCGCCCGGGGGGCCAGTTACAATGAGCAGTTCTTC